The 5 T cell receptor beta chains listed next were all sequenced from one sample in a study of blood T cells in healthy people across ages. PCR was performed a second time for roughly 7 to 12 cycles using a sample-barcoded 5' primer and a J-beta primer mix. MiXCR was run by TCRdb on the 5' RACE reads, yielding one entry per CDR3 protein. The table has 1.5 million to 2 million distinct CDR3 sequences, roughly 27% seen once. What was sequenced was blood. All receptors come from a woman aged 30 to 39 in good health.

This clonotype showed up many times. The V gene is TRBV11-2, the J gene TRBJ2-1, with TRBD2 matching over 9 bases. The CDR3 runs to 16 residues. Germline CDR1 SGHAT, CDR2 FQNNGV. V gave up 5 bases and J gave up 4 bases; unmatched junction bases: 9. CDR3: CASSPLLSGGYNEQFF. In DNA form, the CDR3 reads TGTGCCAGCAGCCCCCTGCTCAGCGGGGGGTACAATGAGCAGTTCTTC.

The rearrangement uses TRBV12-3 or TRBV12-4 and TRBJ1-6, with D possibly being TRBD1 (5 bases). CDR3 length: 16 residues. Trimming took 5 bases from V and 9 from J, leaving 20 bases between them. The CDR3 region has the DNA TGTGCCAGCAGTCCAAGGGGCCCCGGGTCGAGTTCACCCCTCCACTTT. This translates into CASSPRGPGSSSPLHF.

This clonotype was detected a few times. The junction departs from germline at one end; a sequencing error may be responsible. J is TRBJ2-7 and V is TRBV5-1; 12 bases align to TRBD2. From germline, CDR1 is SGHRS and CDR2 YFSETQ. The CDR3 runs 15 residues. This CDR3 is CASSPRTSGVYGQYF. The CDR3 DNA is TGCGCCAGCAGCCCAAGGACTAGCGGGGTCTACGGGCAGTACTTC.

This clonotype occurred a few times. The chain links TRBV5-1 to TRBJ2-4; D is ambiguous. V shed 0 bases and J shed 0 bases, with 10 bases lying between them. The CDR3 loop spans 16 amino acids. Per germline, CDR1 SGHRS and CDR2 YFSETQ. CDR3 in DNA: TGCGCCAGCAGCTTGGGCTTGGGCGAAGCCAAAAACATTCAGTACTTC. It specifies CASSLGLGEAKNIQYF.

The chain combines TRBV14 with TRBJ1-4; D is undetermined. The V gene's germline CDR1 is SGHDN and CDR2 FVKESK. The CDR3 runs to 13 residues. V was cut by 8 bases and J by 8 bases, with 15 bases left in between. CDR3 sequence: CASCQEVGEKLFF. In nucleotides, the CDR3 is TGTGCCAGCTGTCAAGAGGTTGGGGAAAAACTGTTTTTT.